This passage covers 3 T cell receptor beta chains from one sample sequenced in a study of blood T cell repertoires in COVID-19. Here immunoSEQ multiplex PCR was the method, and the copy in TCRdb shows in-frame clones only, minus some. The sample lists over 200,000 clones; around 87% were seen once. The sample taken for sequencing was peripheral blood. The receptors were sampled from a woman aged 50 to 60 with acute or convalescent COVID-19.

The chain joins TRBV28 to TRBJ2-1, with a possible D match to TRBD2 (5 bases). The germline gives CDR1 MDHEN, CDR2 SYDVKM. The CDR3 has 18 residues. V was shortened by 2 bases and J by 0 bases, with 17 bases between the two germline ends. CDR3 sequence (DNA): TGTGCCAGCAGTTTACCCCTAAGCGGAGGAAGCTCCTACAATGAGCAGTTCTTC. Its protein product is CASSLPLSGGSSYNEQFF.

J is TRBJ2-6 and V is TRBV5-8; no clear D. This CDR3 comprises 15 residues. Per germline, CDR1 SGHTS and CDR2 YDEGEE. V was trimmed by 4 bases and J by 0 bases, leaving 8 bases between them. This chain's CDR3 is CASSQTGSGANVLTF. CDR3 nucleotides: TGTGCCAGCAGCCAGACGGGCTCTGGGGCCAACGTCCTGACTTTC. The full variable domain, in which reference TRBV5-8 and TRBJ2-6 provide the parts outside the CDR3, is EAGVTQSPTHLIKTRGQQATLRCSPISGHTSVYWYQQALGLGLQFLLWYDEGEERNRGNFPPRFSGRQFPNYSSELNVNALELEDSALYLCASSQTGSGANVLTFGAGSRLTVL.

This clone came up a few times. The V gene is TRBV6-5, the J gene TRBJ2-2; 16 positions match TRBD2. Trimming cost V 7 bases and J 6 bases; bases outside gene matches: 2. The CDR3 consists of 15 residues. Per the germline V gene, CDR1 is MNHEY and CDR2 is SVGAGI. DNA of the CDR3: TGTGCCAGCAAGGGACTAGCGGGAGGGTCCGGGGAGCTGTTTTTT. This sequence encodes CASKGLAGGSGELFF.